The entry below describes one T cell receptor (beta chain). The data are from a study of T cell changes during pregnancy in multiple sclerosis. The CDR3 totals 14 residues. Germline loops: CDR1 SGHRS, CDR2 YFSETQ. Trimming cost V 6 bases and J 3 bases, with 12 bases left between them. Assay used: immunoSEQ multiplex PCR; TCRdb lists only in-frame clones, some missing. The sample shows about 51,000 clones, roughly 94% of them seen only once. Specimen: CD4+ T cells from peripheral blood mononuclear cells, collected in the second trimester of pregnancy. The receptor's source is a female donor with multiple sclerosis, enrolled in a pregnancy study. The chain recombines TRBV5-1 with TRBJ1-4; tentatively, D is TRBD1 (5 bases). The CDR3 region is CASNLGLSNEKLFF. The CDR3 DNA follows: TGCGCCAGCAATCTGGGACTTTCTAATGAAAAACTGTTTTTT.